This record concerns one T cell receptor beta chain sequence. The ends lost 11 bases at V and 5 bases at J; junction bases unmatched: 13. Germline V lookup: CDR1 SNHLY, CDR2 FYNNEI. CDR3 length: 14 residues. The record originates from a study of blood T cell repertoires in COVID-19. The assay was immunoSEQ multiplex PCR, and TCRdb's table has in-frame clones only and misses some. The data hold 350,000 to 450,000 clones, with around 90% observed a single time. The sequencing sample was made of peripheral blood. This sequence originates from a human donor in a cohort sampled during active COVID-19. The chain is built from TRBV2 and TRBJ2-3, with 7 bases lining up with TRBD1. The CDR3 region has the DNA TGTGCCTGCGCCGGGACAGATACCGGAGATACGCAGTATTTT. This translates into CACAGTDTGDTQYF.